This TCR beta chain is from a study of blood T cell repertoires in COVID-19. At the level of the study: Material from acute and convalescent COVID-19 was sourced from the United States, Italy and Spain. Sources were T cells, B-cell-depleted T cells, or PBMCs; the material itself was cDNA or gDNA.

Patients in Seattle were enrolled during active infection, then followed longitudinally. This clone showed up just a few times. In the source study's methods: Reference gene primer amplification gave estimated nucleated cell counts. TCRdb keeps only in-frame clones here, not all; method: immunoSEQ multiplex PCR. D and trimming were read from the DNA, whereas the V and J calls and clone size are those reported in that table. Of hundreds of thousands of clones listed, approximately 87% were seen once; the top ten hold over 6%. This clonotype originated in a woman between 50 and 59 years old with COVID-19, enrolled during active disease. Sequencing used peripheral blood.

The CDR3 coding sequence is TGTGCCAGCAGCTTGGCCGTGCGGCAGGGGGGTTGGAATGAGCAGTTCTTC. Its translation: CASSLAVRQGGWNEQFF. V is TRBV5-6 and J is TRBJ2-1; D might be TRBD1 (7 bases). Germline V gene sequence: CDR1 SGHDT, CDR2 YYEEEE. This CDR3 spans 17 amino acids. Trimming removed 0 bases at V and 7 bases at J, with 20 bases between.